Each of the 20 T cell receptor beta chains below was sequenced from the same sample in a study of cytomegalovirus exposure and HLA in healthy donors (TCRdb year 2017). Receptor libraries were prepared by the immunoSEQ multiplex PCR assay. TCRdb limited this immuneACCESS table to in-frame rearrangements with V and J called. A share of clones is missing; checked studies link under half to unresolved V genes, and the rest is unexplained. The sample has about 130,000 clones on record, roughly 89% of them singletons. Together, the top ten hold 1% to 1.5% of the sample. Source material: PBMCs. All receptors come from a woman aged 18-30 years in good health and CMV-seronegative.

The CDR3 protein is CASSPGTSRGYEQYF. The CDR3 coding sequence is TGTGCCAGCTCACCAGGGACATCTAGGGGGTACGAGCAGTACTTC. The chain combines TRBV18 with TRBJ2-7; maybe TRBD1 (6 bases). Germline V gene data show CDR1 as KGHSH and CDR2 as LQKENI. This CDR3 contains 15 residues. V dropped 2 bases and J dropped 4 bases, with 15 bases sitting between them.

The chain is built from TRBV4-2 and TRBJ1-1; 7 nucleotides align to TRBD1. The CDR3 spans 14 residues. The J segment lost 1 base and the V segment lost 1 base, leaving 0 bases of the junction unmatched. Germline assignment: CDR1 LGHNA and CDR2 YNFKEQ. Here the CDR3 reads CASSQGDRNTEAFF. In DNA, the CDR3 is TGTGCCAGCAGCCAAGGGGACAGGAACACTGAAGCTTTCTTT.

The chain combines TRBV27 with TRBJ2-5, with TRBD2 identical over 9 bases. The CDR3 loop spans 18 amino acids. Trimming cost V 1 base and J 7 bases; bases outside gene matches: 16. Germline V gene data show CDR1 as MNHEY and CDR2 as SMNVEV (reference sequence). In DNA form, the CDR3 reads TGTGCCAGCAGTTTATTGGCCGTTGCGGGGGGGCTATACGGGACCCAGTACTTC. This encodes CASSLLAVAGGLYGTQYF.

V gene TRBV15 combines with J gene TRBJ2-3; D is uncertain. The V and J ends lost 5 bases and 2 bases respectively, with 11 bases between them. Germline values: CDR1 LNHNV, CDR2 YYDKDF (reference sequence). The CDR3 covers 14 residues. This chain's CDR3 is CATSPRVATDTQYF. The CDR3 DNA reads TGTGCCACCAGCCCTCGGGTGGCCACAGATACGCAGTATTTT.

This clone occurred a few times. The CDR3 nucleotides read TGTGCCAGCAGAGCCACAGTGAGCAACAGGGTCTTTAGCAATCAGCCCCAGCATTTT. Translation gives CASRATVSNRVFSNQPQHF. The chain uses TRBV6-4 and TRBJ1-5; TRBD1 might be the D (6 bases). Trimming removed 6 bases at V and 0 bases at J, with 24 bases between. Germline CDR1 is MRHNA and CDR2 is SNTAGT. This CDR3 is built from 19 residues.

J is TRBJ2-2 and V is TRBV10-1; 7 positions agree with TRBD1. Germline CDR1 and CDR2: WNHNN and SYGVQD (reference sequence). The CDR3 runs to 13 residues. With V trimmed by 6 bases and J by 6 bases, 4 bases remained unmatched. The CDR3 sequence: CASRTGLSGELFF. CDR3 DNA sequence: TGCGCCAGCAGGACAGGGCTGTCCGGGGAGCTGTTTTTT.

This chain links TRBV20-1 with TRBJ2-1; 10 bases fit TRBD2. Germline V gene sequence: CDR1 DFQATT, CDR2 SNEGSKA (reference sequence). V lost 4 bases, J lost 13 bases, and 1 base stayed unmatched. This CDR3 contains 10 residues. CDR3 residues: CSATSGGQFF. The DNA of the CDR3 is TGCAGTGCTACTAGCGGGGGCCAGTTCTTC.

DNA of the CDR3: TGCGCCAGCAGCTTGGATTATAGAGCCTGGGAGCTGTTTTTT. Translated: CASSLDYRAWELFF. This chain uses TRBV5-1 with TRBJ2-2, with D uncertain. CDR3 length: 14 amino acids. V lost 0 bases and J lost 9, with 12 bases in between. The germline CDR1 and CDR2 sequences are SGHRS and YFSETQ.

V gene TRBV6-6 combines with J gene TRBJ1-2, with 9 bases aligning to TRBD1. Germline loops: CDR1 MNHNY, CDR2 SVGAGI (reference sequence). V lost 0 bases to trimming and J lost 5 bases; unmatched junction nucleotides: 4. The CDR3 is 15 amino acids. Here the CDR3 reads CASSYSIQGAYGYTF. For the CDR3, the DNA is TGTGCCAGCAGTTACTCCATACAGGGGGCGTATGGCTACACCTTC.

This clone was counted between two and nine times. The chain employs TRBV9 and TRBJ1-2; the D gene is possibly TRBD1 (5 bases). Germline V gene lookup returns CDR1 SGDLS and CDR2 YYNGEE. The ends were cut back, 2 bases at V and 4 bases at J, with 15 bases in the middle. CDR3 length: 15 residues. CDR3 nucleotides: TGTGCCAGCAGCGTCAACCAGGGTAGCAGCTATGGCTACACCTTC. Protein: CASSVNQGSSYGYTF.

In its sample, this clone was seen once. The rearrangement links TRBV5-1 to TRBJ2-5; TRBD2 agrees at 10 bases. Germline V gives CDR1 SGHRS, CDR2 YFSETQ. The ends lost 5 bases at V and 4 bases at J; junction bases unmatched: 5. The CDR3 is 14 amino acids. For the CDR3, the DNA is TGCGCCAGCAGTCTAGCGGGGGATTCAGAGACCCAGTACTTC. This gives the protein CASSLAGDSETQYF.

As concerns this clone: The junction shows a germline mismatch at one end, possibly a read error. The CDR3 nucleotides read TGTGCCAGCGTCCGGGACAGCGATAACTCACCCCTCCACTTT. As protein: CASVRDSDNSPLHF. The chain links TRBV19 to TRBJ1-6; TRBD1 matches at 7 bases. Germline V gives CDR1 LNHDA, CDR2 SQIVND (reference sequence). The CDR3 totals 14 residues.

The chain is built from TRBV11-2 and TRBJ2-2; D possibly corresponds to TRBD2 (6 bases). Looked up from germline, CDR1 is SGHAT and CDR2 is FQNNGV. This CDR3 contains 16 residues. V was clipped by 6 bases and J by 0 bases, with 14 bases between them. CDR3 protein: CASRPRGSANTGELFF. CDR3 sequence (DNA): TGTGCCAGCAGGCCCCGGGGGTCCGCGAACACCGGGGAGCTGTTTTTT.

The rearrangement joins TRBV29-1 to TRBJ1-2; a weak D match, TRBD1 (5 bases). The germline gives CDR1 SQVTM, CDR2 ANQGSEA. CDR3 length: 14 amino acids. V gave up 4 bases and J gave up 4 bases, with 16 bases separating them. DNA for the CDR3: TGCAGCGTTGGGGGACTAGACGGTGTCTATGGCTACACCTTC. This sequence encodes CSVGGLDGVYGYTF.

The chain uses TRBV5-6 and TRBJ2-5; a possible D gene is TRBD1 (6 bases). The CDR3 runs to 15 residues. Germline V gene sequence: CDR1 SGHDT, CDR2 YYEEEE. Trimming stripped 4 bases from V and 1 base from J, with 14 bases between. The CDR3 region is CASSRFGQTQETQYF. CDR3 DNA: TGTGCCAGCAGCCGTTTCGGACAGACCCAAGAGACCCAGTACTTC.

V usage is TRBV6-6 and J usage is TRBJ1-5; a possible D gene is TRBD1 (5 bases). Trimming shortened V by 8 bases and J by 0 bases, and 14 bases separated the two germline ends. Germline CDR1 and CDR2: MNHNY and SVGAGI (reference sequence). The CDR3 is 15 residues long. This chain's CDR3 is CASVTGAGSNQPQHF. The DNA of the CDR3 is TGTGCCAGCGTAACAGGAGCCGGTAGCAATCAGCCCCAGCATTTT.

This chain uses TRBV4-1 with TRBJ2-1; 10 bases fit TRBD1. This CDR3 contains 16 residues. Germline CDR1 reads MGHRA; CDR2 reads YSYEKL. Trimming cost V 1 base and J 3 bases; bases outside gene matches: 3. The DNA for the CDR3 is TGCGCCAGCAGCCAAGGGACAGGGGGTATCTACAATGAGCAGTTCTTC. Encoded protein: CASSQGTGGIYNEQFF.

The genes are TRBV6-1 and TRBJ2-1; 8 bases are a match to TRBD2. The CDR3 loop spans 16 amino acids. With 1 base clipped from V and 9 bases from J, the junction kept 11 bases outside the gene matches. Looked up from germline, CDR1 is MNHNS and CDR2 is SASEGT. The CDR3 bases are TGTGCCAGCAGTGAAGGCGGCGGGGGGTCTCCCACTGAGCAGTTCTTC. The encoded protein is CASSEGGGGSPTEQFF.

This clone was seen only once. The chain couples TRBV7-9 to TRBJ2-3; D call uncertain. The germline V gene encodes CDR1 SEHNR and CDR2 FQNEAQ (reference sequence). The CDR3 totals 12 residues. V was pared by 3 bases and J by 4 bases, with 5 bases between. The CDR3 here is CASSFLSDTQYF. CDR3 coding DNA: TGTGCCAGCAGCTTTTTATCAGATACGCAGTATTTT.

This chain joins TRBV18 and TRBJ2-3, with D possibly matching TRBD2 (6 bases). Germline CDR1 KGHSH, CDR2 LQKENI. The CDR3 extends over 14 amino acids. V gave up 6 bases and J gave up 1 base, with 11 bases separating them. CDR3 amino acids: CASSGGLRTDTQYF. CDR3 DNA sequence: TGTGCCAGCTCGGGAGGACTACGCACAGATACGCAGTATTTT.